One sample yielded the 26 T cell receptor beta chains listed below, sequenced in a study of OX40 agonist ivuxolimab in advanced cancers. Produced via immunoSEQ multiplex PCR; TCRdb's table is partial and in-frame only. The sample lists 95,000 to 100,000 clones, about 80% occurring once. Sequenced material: CD4+ or CD8+ T cells sorted from blood, taken in a trial of the OX40 agonist ivuxolimab. These TCRs come from an adult with an advanced solid tumor such as melanoma, head and neck, liver or kidney cancer.

The table lists this clone with a few counts. V usage is TRBV6-1 and J usage is TRBJ1-4, with TRBD1 identical over 8 bases. V lost 6 bases and J lost 3; bases outside the gene matches: 3. The CDR3 length is 14 residues. Germline V lookup: CDR1 MNHNS, CDR2 SASEGT. CDR3 nucleotides: TGTGCCAGCAGGACACAGGGGGCTAATGAAAAACTGTTTTTT. Translating gives CASRTQGANEKLFF.

V gene TRBV28 combines with J gene TRBJ2-7; D perhaps matches TRBD2 (5 bases). Per the germline V gene, CDR1 is MDHEN and CDR2 is SYDVKM. The CDR3 is made up of 16 amino acids. V was trimmed by 7 bases and J by 4 bases, leaving 23 bases between them. DNA for the CDR3: TGTGCCAGCACCGGGGAAGTCCGAATGGGGTCATACGAGCAGTACTTC. As protein: CASTGEVRMGSYEQYF.

The chain employs TRBV6-1 and TRBJ2-4, with D perhaps TRBD1 or TRBD2 (5 bases each). CDR3 size: 14 residues. V was trimmed by 4 bases and J by 6 bases, leaving 13 bases between them. The germline gives CDR1 MNHNS, CDR2 SASEGT. The CDR3 nucleotides read TGTGCCAGCAGTGGAAGAGGGGTTAGAAACATTCAGTACTTC. This gives the protein CASSGRGVRNIQYF.

The chain couples TRBV5-1 to TRBJ2-7; possibly TRBD2 for D (6 bases). V was cut by 4 bases and J by 2 bases, with 13 bases left in between. From germline, CDR1 is SGHRS and CDR2 YFSETQ. The CDR3 loop spans 14 amino acids. CDR3: CASSVAGLTYEQYF. Here the CDR3 DNA reads TGCGCCAGCAGCGTGGCGGGACTCACCTACGAGCAGTACTTC.

This clone was counted between two and nine times. The rearrangement uses TRBV5-6 and TRBJ2-2; TRBD2 is a possible D gene (5 bases). Germline CDR1 is SGHDT and CDR2 is YYEEEE. This CDR3 region has 15 residues. With 4 bases removed from V and 2 bases from J, the gap between germline ends came to 12 bases. CDR3 sequence: CASSPDLANTGELFF. The CDR3 coding sequence is TGTGCCAGCAGCCCGGACCTAGCAAACACCGGGGAGCTGTTTTTT.

This chain links TRBV4-2 with TRBJ1-4; weak D call: TRBD1 (5 bases). This CDR3 is built from 15 residues. V lost 4 bases and J lost 4, with 13 bases in between. Germline lookup yields CDR1 LGHNA and CDR2 YNFKEQ. The CDR3: CASSPPGRINEKLFF. The CDR3 DNA sequence: TGTGCCAGCAGCCCACCGGGACGCATTAATGAAAAACTGTTTTTT.

The chain couples TRBV6-1 to TRBJ1-2; D is uncertain. This CDR3 region has 14 residues. V lost 2 bases and J 1 base, leaving 8 bases between the germline ends. CDR1 is MNHNS and CDR2 is SASEGT in the germline V gene. The CDR3 DNA sequence: TGTGCCAGCAGTGAAAATCACGTTAACTATGGCTACACCTTC. Its protein product is CASSENHVNYGYTF.

J is TRBJ2-3 and V is TRBV6-1; D ambiguous. Trimming took 6 bases from V and 0 from J, leaving 4 bases between them. The CDR3 is 12 residues long. Germline CDR1 is MNHNS and CDR2 is SASEGT. This CDR3 is CASSGSTDTQYF. The CDR3 DNA is TGTGCCAGCAGCGGGAGCACAGATACGCAGTATTTT.

The gene calls are TRBV5-1 and TRBJ2-7, with D unclear. Germline assignment: CDR1 SGHRS and CDR2 YFSETQ. Trimming took off 1 base at V and 1 base at J, with 6 bases between the two ends. The CDR3 spans 13 residues. CDR3 in amino acids: CASSLPSSYEQYF. The CDR3 DNA follows: TGCGCCAGCAGCTTGCCCAGTTCCTACGAGCAGTACTTC.

The chain is built from TRBV5-4 and TRBJ1-6; D is undetermined. The CDR3 is made up of 14 amino acids. CDR1 and CDR2 from the germline V gene are SGHNT and YYREEE (reference sequence). With 0 bases removed from V and 6 bases from J, the gap between germline ends came to 7 bases. The DNA of the CDR3 is TGTGCCAGCAGCTTGGCCGGGAGTAATTCACCCCTCCACTTT. This encodes CASSLAGSNSPLHF.

About this clone: One end of the junction is discordant with germline, which a read error may explain. The gene calls are TRBV4-3 and TRBJ2-3; 8 nucleotides match TRBD1. The CDR3 totals 17 residues. In germline, CDR1 is LGHNA, CDR2 YSLEER. The CDR3 loop reads CVSSFWSGGEGTDTQYF. The CDR3 region has the DNA TGCGTCAGCAGCTTCTGGTCAGGGGGCGAAGGGACAGATACGCAGTATTTT.

The chain recombines TRBV28 with TRBJ2-2; D is uncertain. Germline CDR1 MDHEN, CDR2 SYDVKM. The germline V and J ends were trimmed by 1 base and 5 bases, with 2 bases remaining between them. The CDR3 is 12 amino acids. CDR3 amino acids: CASSLLTGELFF. The CDR3 DNA is TGTGCCAGCAGTTTATTGACCGGGGAGCTGTTTTTT.

The chain employs TRBV2 and TRBJ1-4; D ambiguous. Trimming stripped 1 base from V and 8 bases from J, with 2 bases between. CDR1 is SNHLY and CDR2 is FYNNEI in the germline V gene. The CDR3 runs to 11 residues. Here the CDR3 reads CASSEVEKLFF. The DNA of the CDR3 is TGTGCCAGCAGTGAAGTAGAAAAACTGTTTTTT.

The J gene is TRBJ1-4, the V gene TRBV4-2, with TRBD1 as a possible D gene (6 bases). V was pared by 0 bases and J by 3 bases, with 8 bases between. The CDR3 totals 15 residues. Germline CDR1 is LGHNA and CDR2 is YNFKEQ. CDR3 protein: CASSQDKGANEKLFF. The CDR3, as DNA: TGTGCCAGCAGCCAAGATAAGGGGGCTAATGAAAAACTGTTTTTT.

This rearrangement joins TRBV7-8 to TRBJ1-2; 10 bases map to TRBD1. The trim removed 5 bases at V and 4 bases at J, leaving 7 bases unmatched. The length of the CDR3 is 15 residues. Germline lookup yields CDR1 SGHVS and CDR2 FQNEAQ. CDR3 DNA: TGTGCCAGCAGCCATCTTGGACAGGGGGGCTATGGCTACACCTTC. Protein product: CASSHLGQGGYGYTF. Full variable domain (remainder filled in from reference TRBV7-8 and TRBJ1-2): GAGVSQSPRYKVAKRGQDVALRCDPISGHVSLFWYQQALGQGPEFLTYFQNEAQLDKSGLPSDRFFAERPEGSVSTLKIQRTQQEDSAVYLCASSHLGQGGYGYTFGSGTRLTVV.

This clone was picked up one time. The chain couples TRBV29-1 to TRBJ2-1; the D call may be TRBD1 or TRBD2 (5 bases each). This CDR3 comprises 13 residues. Germline lookup yields CDR1 SQVTM and CDR2 ANQGSEA. Trimming shortened V by 4 bases and J by 7 bases, and 14 bases separated the two germline ends. CDR3 bases: TGCAGCGTTGTCAAGGGGACGGGGAATGAGCAGTTCTTC. Protein sequence: CSVVKGTGNEQFF.

The gene calls are TRBV4-3 and TRBJ2-7; 12 positions agree with TRBD2. CDR3 size: 15 residues. J gave up 1 base and V 4 bases, and 2 bases lay outside the gene matches. Germline CDR1 reads LGHNA; CDR2 reads YSLEER. CDR3 sequence: CASSRTSGGSYEQYF. The CDR3 nucleotides are TGCGCCAGCAGCCGCACTAGCGGGGGGTCCTACGAGCAGTACTTC.

The chain has TRBV6-5 and TRBJ1-5; D unresolved. The CDR3 consists of 14 residues. V gave up 5 bases and J gave up 0 bases, with 8 bases separating them. Germline V lookup: CDR1 MNHEY, CDR2 SVGAGI. The CDR3 DNA sequence: TGTGCCAGCAGTGCGGCCAATAGCAATCAGCCCCAGCATTTT. It yields the protein CASSAANSNQPQHF.

The chain employs TRBV10-3 and TRBJ2-2; no firm D call. CDR3 length: 12 residues. V was trimmed by 4 bases and J by 5 bases, leaving 5 bases between them. The germline gives CDR1 ENHRY, CDR2 SYGVKD. This CDR3 is CAISGGTGELFF. The CDR3 region has the DNA TGTGCCATCAGTGGGGGAACCGGGGAGCTGTTTTTT.

The chain recombines TRBV28 with TRBJ1-2; 10 bases match TRBD1. This CDR3 region has 16 residues. CDR1 is MDHEN and CDR2 is SYDVKM in the germline V gene. V was pared by 5 bases and J by 4 bases, with 10 bases of the junction left unmatched. The CDR3 DNA follows: TGTGCCAGCAGTAACCTTGGACAGGGGGACATCTATGGCTACACCTTC. Protein sequence: CASSNLGQGDIYGYTF.

The genes are TRBV18 and TRBJ2-3; a weak D match, TRBD1 (5 bases). Trimming removed 0 bases from V and 4 bases from J, with 8 bases in between. In germline, CDR1 is KGHSH, CDR2 LQKENI. The CDR3 extends over 14 amino acids. CDR3 sequence: CASSPPVGADTQYF. As DNA, the CDR3 is TGTGCCAGCTCACCACCGGTAGGGGCAGATACGCAGTATTTT.

J is TRBJ2-2 and V is TRBV12-5; 12 nucleotides match TRBD1. Germline V gene sequence: CDR1 LGHNT, CDR2 FRNRAP. The CDR3 is 19 residues long. The J segment lost 7 bases and the V segment lost 0 bases, leaving 12 bases of the junction unmatched. The CDR3 sequence: CASGLVFWGQGADHGELFF. The CDR3 bases are TGTGCTAGTGGTTTGGTATTTTGGGGACAGGGGGCCGATCACGGGGAGCTGTTTTTT.

The rearrangement joins TRBV5-1 to TRBJ2-1; TRBD2 agrees at 7 bases. V lost 7 bases to trimming and J lost 4 bases; unmatched junction nucleotides: 8. The CDR3 contains 14 residues. CDR1 and CDR2 from the germline V gene are SGHRS and YFSETQ. CDR3 sequence reads: CASAWGEGYNEQFF. CDR3 bases: TGCGCCAGCGCGTGGGGGGAGGGATACAATGAGCAGTTCTTC.

V is TRBV7-8 and J is TRBJ1-2; 8 nucleotides line up with TRBD1. Losses at the gene ends were 2 bases for V and 2 bases for J; bases not matched to a gene: 16. The CDR3 totals 19 residues. Germline CDR1 reads SGHVS; CDR2 reads FQNEAQ. CDR3 coding DNA: TGTGCCAGCAGCTTAAGGACCGGGGCAGGGGGCGCTGGAAACTATGGCTACACCTTC. This translates into CASSLRTGAGGAGNYGYTF.

The rearrangement links TRBV7-9 to TRBJ1-1; D ambiguous. The CDR3 is 19 amino acids. Per germline, CDR1 SEHNR and CDR2 FQNEAQ (reference sequence). With 5 bases removed from V and 1 base from J, the gap between germline ends came to 26 bases. DNA of the CDR3: TGTGCCAGCAGCCCAACCCCTGGGAGGGAGGGTAAGGGGAACACTGAAGCTTTCTTT. Encoded protein: CASSPTPGREGKGNTEAFF.

The J gene is TRBJ2-5, the V gene TRBV5-8; no firm D call. The CDR3 extends over 12 amino acids. Germline V gene sequence: CDR1 SGHTS, CDR2 YDEGEE. Trimming took off 4 bases at V and 4 bases at J, with 8 bases between the two ends. The CDR3 region is CASSRLGETQYF. CDR3 DNA: TGTGCCAGCAGCCGCCTGGGAGAGACCCAGTACTTC.